The present entry profiles one TCR beta chain with its context. The antigen is undetermined. Germline values: CDR1 SGHRS, CDR2 YFSETQ. This CDR3 region has 14 residues. After removal of 4 bases from V and 5 bases from J, the junction contained 4 bases not matched to a gene. Profiling relied on immunoSEQ multiplex PCR, and the TCRdb table lists in-frame clones only, not all of them. The sample has about 36,000 clones; 65% to 75% are singletons. This sample is part of a study of early stage breast cancer tumors. Study at large: Roughly eight ER+/PR+/HER2- tumors were invasive ductal; a few were invasive lobular. Samples were sequenced at around 10-fold average coverage.

General study findings and limits: Commonly generated sequences made up most enriched TCRB sequences shared between patients. Functional markers like CD4, CD8 and FOXP3 were missed in bulk sequencing.

The genes are TRBV5-1 and TRBJ1-4, with TRBD1 matching over 8 bases. Specimen: blood. This TCR was sampled from a person in their sixties or seventies with breast cancer. CDR3 loop: CASSKGQENEKLFF. The CDR3 DNA is TGCGCCAGCAGCAAGGGACAGGAAAATGAAAAACTGTTTTTT.